This entry concerns a single TCR beta chain. Its antigen is as yet unknown. This entry is derived from a study of vaccination effects on CD4 cells after COVID-19. Profiling relied on immunoSEQ multiplex PCR, and the TCRdb table lists in-frame clones only, not all of them. The data contain around 35,000 clones, about 70% of them singletons. Antigen-specific CD4+ T cells were expanded with viral peptide pools in the ViraFEST assay before sequencing. The authors isolated CD4+ T cells after about eleven days of culture. No vaccinee had earlier SARS-CoV-2 infection, and nucleocapsid antibodies were negative. Days 3 and 7 saw half the medium replaced with IL-2 medium. Whole-study results and caveats: Convalescent patients in the study were few, and early post-infection timepoints were absent.

CDR3 size: 21 residues. Germline V gene data show CDR1 as ENHRY and CDR2 as SYGVKD. V shed 0 bases and J shed 0 bases, with 24 bases lying between them. The chain links TRBV10-3 to TRBJ1-5; a possible D gene is TRBD1 (5 bases). This clonotype was sampled from a human donor who received a COVID-19 vaccine. The starting material was CD4+ T cells from PBMCs cultured with HCoV-OC43 spike peptides, obtained before COVID-19 vaccination. Subset meaning: HCoV-OC43 spike overlapping peptide pool stimulation. The chain's CDR3 is CAISESSLRGTPDVSNQPQHF. CDR3 nucleotides: TGTGCCATCAGTGAGTCGTCACTCCGGGGGACTCCCGATGTTAGCAATCAGCCCCAGCATTTT.